The present T cell receptor beta chain was sequenced within a study of Tregs in tolerant kidney transplant recipients. Study conclusions and caveats: Biological reproducibility was not directly addressed in this study.

Regarding this clone: Its antigen is currently unknown.

Only in-frame clones appear in the TCRdb table, and some are missing; sequencing was by immunoSEQ multiplex PCR. The data show 100,000 to 150,000 clones, roughly 92% seen once. Trimming cost V 0 bases and J 3 bases, with 6 bases left between them. The V gene's germline CDR1 is GTSNPN and CDR2 SVGIG (reference sequence). The CDR3 contains 13 residues. The sample was CD4+ T cells from blood. This chain connects TRBV30 to TRBJ1-5; D gene ambiguous. The clonotype was recovered from a human donor in good health. Here the CDR3 reads CAWSVANNQPQHF. For the CDR3, the DNA is TGTGCCTGGAGTGTAGCTAACAATCAGCCCCAGCATTTT.